This TCR beta chain was captured in a study of vaccination effects on CD4 cells after COVID-19. The study, taken as a whole, reports: Convalescent patients in the study were few, and early post-infection timepoints were absent.

This table comes from immunoSEQ multiplex PCR, and its TCRdb copy is limited to in-frame clones, with some not included. Among 75,000 to 100,000 clones listed, 60% to 85% were seen once. Of note for this clone: What it binds is unknown.

Expansion with viral peptide pools was applied to antigen-specific CD4+ T cells by the ViraFEST assay prior to sequencing. After around 10 days in culture, the CD4+ T cells were isolated. Of the BNT162b2 and mRNA-1273 vaccines, participants received two doses of one or the other. People in the vaccine group had not been infected with SARS-CoV-2 before, and their nucleocapsid antibodies were negative. After 1.8 million or so PBMC were placed in each well, they were cultured with around 10 IU/ml IL-2 and 10 ug/ml peptides. Source: CD4+ T cells from PBMCs cultured with HCoV-OC43 spike peptides, taken after COVID-19 vaccination. Subset specified: HCoV-OC43 spike overlapping peptide pool stimulation. This TCR derives from a human donor who received a COVID-19 vaccine.

The CDR3: CASSYSIQGMTSNQPQHF. CDR3 DNA: TGTGCCAGCAGTTACTCGATCCAGGGAATGACTAGCAATCAGCCCCAGCATTTT. The chain links TRBV6-2 or TRBV6-3 to TRBJ1-5; D is possibly TRBD1 (5 bases). V lost 0 bases and J lost 0, with 15 bases in between. CDR1 is MNHEY and CDR2 is SVGEGT in the germline V gene. The CDR3 is made up of 18 amino acids.